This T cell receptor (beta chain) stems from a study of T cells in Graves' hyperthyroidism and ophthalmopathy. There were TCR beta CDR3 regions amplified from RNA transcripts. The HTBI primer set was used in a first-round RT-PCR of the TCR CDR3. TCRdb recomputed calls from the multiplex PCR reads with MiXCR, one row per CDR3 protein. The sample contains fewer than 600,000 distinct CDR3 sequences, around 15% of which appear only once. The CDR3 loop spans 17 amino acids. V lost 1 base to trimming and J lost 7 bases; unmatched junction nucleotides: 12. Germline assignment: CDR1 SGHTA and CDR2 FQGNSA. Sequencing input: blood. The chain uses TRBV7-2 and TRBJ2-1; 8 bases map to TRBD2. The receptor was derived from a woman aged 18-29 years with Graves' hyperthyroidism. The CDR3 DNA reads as TGTGCCAGCAGCTTAGTTGGTGCGGGAGGCCCGACGAATGAGCAGTTCTTC. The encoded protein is CASSLVGAGGPTNEQFF.